This T cell receptor (beta chain) is from a study of monozygotic twins with cystic fibrosis. Study-wide background: Roughly 2.8 micrograms of fragmented DNA underwent around 15 PCR cycles for library preparation.

Germline CDR1 SGHTA, CDR2 FQGNSA. Trimming removed 0 bases from V and 5 bases from J; junction bases left unmatched: 6. The CDR3 contains 15 residues. Study-wide results and caveats: V usage most resembled the co-twin in 13 of 16 pairs.

With regard to this clone: Its antigen is unidentified.

Method: immunoSEQ multiplex PCR; TCRdb's copy keeps in-frame clones and lacks some. The table records about 32,000 clones, roughly 96% of them present only once. This sequence joins TRBV7-2 and TRBJ2-5, with 7 bases lining up with TRBD2. The sequence came from a girl aged 2 to 9 with cystic fibrosis. Sequencing was performed on blood. The CDR3 protein is CASSLARGSAETQYF. The CDR3 DNA sequence: TGTGCCAGCAGCTTAGCGCGGGGGTCGGCGGAGACCCAGTACTTC. Looking up the rest from reference TRBV7-2 and TRBJ2-5 gives the full variable domain: GAGVSQSPSNKVTEKGKDVELRCDPISGHTALYWYRQSLGQGLEFLIYFQGNSAPDKSGLPSDRFSAERTGGSVSTLTIQRTQQEDSAVYLCASSLARGSAETQYFGPGTRLLVL.